This T cell receptor (beta chain) was recorded in a study of cytomegalovirus exposure and HLA in healthy donors. Study-wide results and caveats: TRBV6-2, TRBV6-3 and other indistinguishable V segments were excluded. Confirmation was obtained in vitro that a few CMV-associated chains are specific for CMV antigens.

The V and J ends lost 5 bases and 2 bases, in that order; junction bases with no gene match: 2. Germline lookup yields CDR1 MNHNY and CDR2 SVGAGI (reference sequence). This CDR3 is built from 14 residues. This PCR relied on a set of 60 Vbeta primers and 13 Jbeta primers. The data were produced by immunoSEQ multiplex PCR, yet TCRdb's version contains in-frame clones alone and is incomplete. The top ten clones hold 2.8% of a sample with 150,000 to 170,000 clones, approximately 72% of them seen once. With respect to this clone: Its antigen is as yet unknown.

The chain has TRBV6-6 and TRBJ2-7, with 11 bases identical to TRBD2. The origin of this receptor is a man aged 18 to 35 in good health and CMV-seronegative. Sequenced material: PBMCs. The CDR3 reads CASSTSGGTYEQYF. Here the CDR3 DNA reads TGTGCCAGCAGTACTAGCGGGGGAACCTACGAGCAGTACTTC.